This T cell receptor beta chain was sequenced during a study of cytomegalovirus exposure and HLA in healthy donors. To note about this clone: The antigen remains unidentified.

A multiplex PCR was run with 60 Vbeta primers and 13 Jbeta primers. TCRdb's copy holds only in-frame clones and misses some; the assay was immunoSEQ multiplex PCR. The data hold over 150,000 clones, with 75% to 85% observed a single time. This CDR3 has 16 amino acids. Deletions cut 2 bases from V and 0 bases from J, with 12 bases between. Germline CDR1 SGHRS, CDR2 YFSETQ. Whole-study results and caveats: Donors were assumed by presence/absence analyses to have roughly uniform sequencing depth. Later genetic work tied a missense DCLRE1C variant to beta-chain V and J trimming.

Sampled while nominally healthy, donors likely had unrecorded immune exposures. The sample consisted of PBMCs. The chain links TRBV5-1 to TRBJ2-1; D unresolved. The source is a girl aged 2-10 years in good health and CMV-seropositive. As DNA, the CDR3 is TGCGCCAGCAGCTTTTTGGCTTCGGGCTCCTACAATGAGCAGTTCTTC. Its protein product is CASSFLASGSYNEQFF.